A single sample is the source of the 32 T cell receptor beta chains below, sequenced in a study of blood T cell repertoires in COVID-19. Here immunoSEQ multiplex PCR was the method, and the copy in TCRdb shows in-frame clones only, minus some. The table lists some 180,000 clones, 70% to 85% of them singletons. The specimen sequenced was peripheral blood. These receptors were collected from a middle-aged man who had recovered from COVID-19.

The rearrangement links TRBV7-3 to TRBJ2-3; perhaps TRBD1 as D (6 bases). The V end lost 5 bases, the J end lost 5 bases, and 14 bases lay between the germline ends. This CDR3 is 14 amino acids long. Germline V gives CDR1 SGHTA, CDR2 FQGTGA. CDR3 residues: CASSDRTDRDTQYF. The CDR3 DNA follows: TGTGCCAGCAGCGACCGGACAGATAGAGATACGCAGTATTTT.

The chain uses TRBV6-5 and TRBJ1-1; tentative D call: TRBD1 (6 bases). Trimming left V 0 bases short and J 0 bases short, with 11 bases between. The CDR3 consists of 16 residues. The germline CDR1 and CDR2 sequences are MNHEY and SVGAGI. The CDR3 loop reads CASSYSGASMNTEAFF. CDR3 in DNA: TGTGCCAGCAGTTACTCGGGGGCATCGATGAACACTGAAGCTTTCTTT.

The CDR3 DNA sequence: TGTGCCAGCAGCTTGTTGCCAGGGGGGTCCTACGAGCAGTACTTC. Encoded protein: CASSLLPGGSYEQYF. The chain has TRBV5-5 and TRBJ2-7; possible D gene TRBD1, 7 bases. Deletions cut 1 base from V and 1 base from J, with 12 bases between. Germline V gives CDR1 SGHKS, CDR2 YYEKEE (reference sequence). This CDR3 is built from 15 residues.

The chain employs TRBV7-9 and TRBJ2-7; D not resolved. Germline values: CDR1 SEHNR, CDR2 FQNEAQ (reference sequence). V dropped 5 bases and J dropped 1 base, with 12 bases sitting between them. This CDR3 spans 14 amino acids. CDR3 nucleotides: TGTGCCAGCAGCCCCTCAAGCGTATCCTACGAGCAGTACTTC. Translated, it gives CASSPSSVSYEQYF.

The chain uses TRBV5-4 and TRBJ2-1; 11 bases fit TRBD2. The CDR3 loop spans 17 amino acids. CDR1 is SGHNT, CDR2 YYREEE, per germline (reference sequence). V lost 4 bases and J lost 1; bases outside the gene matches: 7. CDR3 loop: CASSRMLAGGSYNEQFF. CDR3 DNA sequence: TGTGCCAGCAGCCGCATGTTAGCGGGAGGGTCCTACAATGAGCAGTTCTTC.

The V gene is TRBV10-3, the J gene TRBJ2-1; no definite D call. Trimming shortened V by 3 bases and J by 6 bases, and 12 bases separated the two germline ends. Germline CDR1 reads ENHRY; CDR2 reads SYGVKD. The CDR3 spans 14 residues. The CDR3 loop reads CAISEEQVPNEQFF. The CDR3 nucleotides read TGTGCCATCAGTGAAGAGCAAGTTCCCAATGAGCAGTTCTTC.

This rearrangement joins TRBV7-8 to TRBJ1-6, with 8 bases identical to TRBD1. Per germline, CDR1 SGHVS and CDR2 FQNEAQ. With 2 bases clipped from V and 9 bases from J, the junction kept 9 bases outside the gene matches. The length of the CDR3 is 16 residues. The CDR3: CASSLSIGTGGSPLHF. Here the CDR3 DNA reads TGTGCCAGCAGCTTAAGCATTGGAACAGGGGGTTCACCCCTCCACTTT.

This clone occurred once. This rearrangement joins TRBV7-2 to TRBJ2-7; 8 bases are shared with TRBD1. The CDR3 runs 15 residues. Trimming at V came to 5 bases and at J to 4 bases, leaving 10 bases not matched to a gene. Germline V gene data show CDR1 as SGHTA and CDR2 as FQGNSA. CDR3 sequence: CASSLRGQGWYEQYF. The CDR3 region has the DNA TGTGCCAGCAGCCTACGTGGACAGGGTTGGTACGAGCAGTACTTC. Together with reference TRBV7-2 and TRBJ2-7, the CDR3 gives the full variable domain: GAGVSQSPSNKVTEKGKDVELRCDPISGHTALYWYRQSLGQGLEFLIYFQGNSAPDKSGLPSDRFSAERTGGSVSTLTIQRTQQEDSAVYLCASSLRGQGWYEQYFGPGTRLTVT.

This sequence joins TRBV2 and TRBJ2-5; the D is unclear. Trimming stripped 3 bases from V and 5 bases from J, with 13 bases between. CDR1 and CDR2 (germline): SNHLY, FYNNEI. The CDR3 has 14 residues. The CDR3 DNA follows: TGTGCCAGCAGTGAGTGGTTCGGGTTTGAGACCCAGTACTTC. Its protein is CASSEWFGFETQYF.

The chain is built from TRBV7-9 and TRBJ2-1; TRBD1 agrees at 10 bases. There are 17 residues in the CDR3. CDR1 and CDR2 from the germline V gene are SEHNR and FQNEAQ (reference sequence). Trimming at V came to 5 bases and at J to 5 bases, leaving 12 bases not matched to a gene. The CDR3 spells CASSNRDRGRGDNEQFF. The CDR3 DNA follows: TGTGCCAGCAGCAACCGGGACAGGGGACGCGGGGACAATGAGCAGTTCTTC.

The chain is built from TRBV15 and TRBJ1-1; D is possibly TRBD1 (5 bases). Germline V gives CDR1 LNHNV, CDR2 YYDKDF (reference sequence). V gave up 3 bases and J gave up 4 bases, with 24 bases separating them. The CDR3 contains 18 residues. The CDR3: CATSSSGTSSLRVTEAFF. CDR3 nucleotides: TGTGCCACCAGCAGCAGCGGGACCTCGAGTCTTCGTGTCACTGAAGCTTTCTTT.

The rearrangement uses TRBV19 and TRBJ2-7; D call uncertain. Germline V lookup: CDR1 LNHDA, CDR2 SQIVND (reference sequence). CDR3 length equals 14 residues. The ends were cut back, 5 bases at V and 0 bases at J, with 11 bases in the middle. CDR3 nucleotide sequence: TGTGCCAGTAGTCCCCGTTGGAGCTCCTACGAGCAGTACTTC. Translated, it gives CASSPRWSSYEQYF.

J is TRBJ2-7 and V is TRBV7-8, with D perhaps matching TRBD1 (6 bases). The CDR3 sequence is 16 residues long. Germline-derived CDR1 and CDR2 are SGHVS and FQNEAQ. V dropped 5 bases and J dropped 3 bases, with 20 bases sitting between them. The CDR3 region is CASSQSRQAPVYEQYF. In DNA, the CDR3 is TGTGCCAGCAGCCAATCCAGACAGGCTCCTGTCTACGAGCAGTACTTC.

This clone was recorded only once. The CDR3 region has the DNA TGTGCCAGCAGCTTGGGACAGAGCACAGATACGCAGTATTTT. Protein: CASSLGQSTDTQYF. The V call is TRBV11-2, the J call TRBJ2-3; 7 nucleotides agree with TRBD1. Germline lookup yields CDR1 SGHAT and CDR2 FQNNGV. The V gene end was trimmed by 3 bases and the J gene end by 0 bases; junction bases not matched to a gene: 0. CDR3 length equals 14 residues.

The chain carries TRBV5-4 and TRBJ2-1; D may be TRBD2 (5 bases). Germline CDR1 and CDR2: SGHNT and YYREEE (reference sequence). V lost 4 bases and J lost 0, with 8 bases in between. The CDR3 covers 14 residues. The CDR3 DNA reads TGTGCCAGCAGCACTAGGGACTCCTACAATGAGCAGTTCTTC. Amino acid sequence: CASSTRDSYNEQFF.

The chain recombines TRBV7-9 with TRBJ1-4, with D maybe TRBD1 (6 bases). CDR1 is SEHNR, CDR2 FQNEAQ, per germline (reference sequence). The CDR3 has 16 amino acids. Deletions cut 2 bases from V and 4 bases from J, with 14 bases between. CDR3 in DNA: TGTGCCAGCAGCTTAAATCTGCAAGGGGGTAATGAAAAACTGTTTTTT. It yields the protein CASSLNLQGGNEKLFF.

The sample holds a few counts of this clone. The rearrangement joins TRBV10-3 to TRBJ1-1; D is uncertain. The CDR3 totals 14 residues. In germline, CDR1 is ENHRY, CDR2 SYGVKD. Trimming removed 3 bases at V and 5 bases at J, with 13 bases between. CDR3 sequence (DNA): TGTGCCATCAGTGACGAGGTAAGAGGGACTGAAGCTTTCTTT. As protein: CAISDEVRGTEAFF.

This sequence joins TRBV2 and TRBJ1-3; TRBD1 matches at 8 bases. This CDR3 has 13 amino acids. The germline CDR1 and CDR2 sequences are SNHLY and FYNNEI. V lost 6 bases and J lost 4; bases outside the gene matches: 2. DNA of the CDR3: TGTGCCAGCAGGACAGGGGTAGGAAACACCATATATTTT. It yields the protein CASRTGVGNTIYF. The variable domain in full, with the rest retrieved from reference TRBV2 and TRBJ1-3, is EPEVTQTPSHQVTQMGQEVILRCVPISNHLYFYWYRQILGQKVEFLVSFYNNEISEKSEIFDDQFSVERPDGSNFTLKIRSTKLEDSAMYFCASRTGVGNTIYFGEGSWLTVV.

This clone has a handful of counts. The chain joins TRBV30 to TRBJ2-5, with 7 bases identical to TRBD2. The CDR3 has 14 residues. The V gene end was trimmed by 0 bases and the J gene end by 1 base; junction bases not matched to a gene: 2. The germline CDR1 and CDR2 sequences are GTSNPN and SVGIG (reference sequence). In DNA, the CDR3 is TGTGCCTGGAGTGTGGGAGGGTCCCAAGAGACCCAGTACTTC. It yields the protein CAWSVGGSQETQYF. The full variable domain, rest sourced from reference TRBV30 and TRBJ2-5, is SQTIHQWPATLVQPVGSPLSLECTVEGTSNPNLYWYRQAAGRGLQLLFYSVGIGQISSEVPQNLSASRPQDRQFILSSKKLLLSDSGFYLCAWSVGGSQETQYFGPGTRLLVL.

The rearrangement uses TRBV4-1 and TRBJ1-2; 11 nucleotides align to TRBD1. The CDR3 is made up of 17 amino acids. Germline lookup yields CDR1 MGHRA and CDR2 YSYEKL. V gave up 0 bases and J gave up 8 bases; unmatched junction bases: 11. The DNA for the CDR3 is TGCGCCAGCAGCCAAGAAGGTGGAGGACAGGGGGCCGGGGGCTACACCTTC. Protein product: CASSQEGGGQGAGGYTF.

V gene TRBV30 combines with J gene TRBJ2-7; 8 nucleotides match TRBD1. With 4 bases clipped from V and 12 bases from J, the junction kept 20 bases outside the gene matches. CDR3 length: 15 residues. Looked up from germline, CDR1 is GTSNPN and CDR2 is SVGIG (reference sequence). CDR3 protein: CAWTLKTGALEARYF. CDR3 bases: TGTGCCTGGACCCTCAAGACAGGGGCGTTAGAGGCACGGTACTTC.

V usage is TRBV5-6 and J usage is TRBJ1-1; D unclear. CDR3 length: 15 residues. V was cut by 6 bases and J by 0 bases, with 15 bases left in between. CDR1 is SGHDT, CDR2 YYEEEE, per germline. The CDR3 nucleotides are TGTGCCAGCACCGAACAAACGGGGATGAACACTGAAGCTTTCTTT. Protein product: CASTEQTGMNTEAFF.

Here the CDR3 reads CASSPTSGNLNEQFF. As DNA, the CDR3 is TGTGCCAGCAGCCCGACTAGCGGGAACTTAAATGAGCAGTTCTTC. The rearrangement joins TRBV6-5 to TRBJ2-1, with 11 bases identical to TRBD2. Germline CDR1 is MNHEY and CDR2 is SVGAGI. The CDR3 sequence is 15 residues long. V shed 6 bases, J shed 7 bases, and the junction held 8 bases outside the gene matches.

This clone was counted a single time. The CDR3 is CASSQVAGGQTFSYNEQFF. The CDR3 nucleotides read TGTGCCAGCAGCCAAGTTGCAGGGGGCCAGACGTTCTCCTACAATGAGCAGTTCTTC. The chain joins TRBV3-1 (or the pseudogene TRBV3-2) to TRBJ2-1; TRBD1 matches at 8 bases. Germline lookup yields CDR1 LGHDT and CDR2 YNNKEL (reference sequence). The CDR3 is 19 residues long. V lost 1 base to trimming and J lost 0 bases; unmatched junction nucleotides: 11.

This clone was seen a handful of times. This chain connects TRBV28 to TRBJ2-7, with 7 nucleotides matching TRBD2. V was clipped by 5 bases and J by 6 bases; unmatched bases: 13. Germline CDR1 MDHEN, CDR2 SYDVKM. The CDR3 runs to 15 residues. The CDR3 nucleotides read TGTGCCAGCAGTCCACCAGGACTAGTTATTACCGAGCAGTACTTC. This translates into CASSPPGLVITEQYF.

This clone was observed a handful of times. CDR3 in amino acids: CASSQDSRGNEQYF. CDR3 DNA sequence: TGTGCCAGCAGCCAAGACTCGCGAGGGAACGAGCAGTACTTC. The gene calls are TRBV4-2 and TRBJ2-7; D is possibly TRBD2 (5 bases). The germline gives CDR1 LGHNA, CDR2 YNFKEQ. This CDR3 region has 14 residues. V lost 0 bases to trimming and J lost 5 bases, with 11 bases between them.

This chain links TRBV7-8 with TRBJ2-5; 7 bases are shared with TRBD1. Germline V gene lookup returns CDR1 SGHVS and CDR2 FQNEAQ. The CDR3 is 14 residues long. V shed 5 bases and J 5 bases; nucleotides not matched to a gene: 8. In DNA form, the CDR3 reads TGTGCCAGCAGCCCAAGGACAGGCGGGGAGACCCAGTACTTC. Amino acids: CASSPRTGGETQYF. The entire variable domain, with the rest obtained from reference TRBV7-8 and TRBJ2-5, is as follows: GAGVSQSPRYKVAKRGQDVALRCDPISGHVSLFWYQQALGQGPEFLTYFQNEAQLDKSGLPSDRFFAERPEGSVSTLKIQRTQQEDSAVYLCASSPRTGGETQYFGPGTRLLVL.

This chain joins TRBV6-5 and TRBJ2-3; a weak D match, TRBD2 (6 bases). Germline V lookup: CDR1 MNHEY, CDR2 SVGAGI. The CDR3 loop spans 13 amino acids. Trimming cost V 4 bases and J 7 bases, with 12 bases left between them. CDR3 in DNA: TGTGCCAGCAGTTCATCTCGGGGGTATACGCAGTATTTT. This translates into CASSSSRGYTQYF.

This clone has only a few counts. This chain's CDR3 is CASSPPTEDTGAPNTGELFF. In DNA, the CDR3 is TGTGCCAGCAGCCCCCCAACGGAGGATACAGGGGCTCCGAACACCGGGGAGCTGTTTTTT. The chain joins TRBV6-6 to TRBJ2-2, with 7 bases lining up with TRBD1. CDR1 is MNHNY, CDR2 SVGAGI, per germline (reference sequence). This CDR3 has 20 residues. The V gene end was trimmed by 6 bases and the J gene end by 0 bases; junction bases not matched to a gene: 19.

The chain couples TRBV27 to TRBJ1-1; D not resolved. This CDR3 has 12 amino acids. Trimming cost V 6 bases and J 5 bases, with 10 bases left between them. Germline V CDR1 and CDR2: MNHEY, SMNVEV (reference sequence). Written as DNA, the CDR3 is TGTGCCAGCAGAAGGACGGGGACTGAAGCTTTCTTT. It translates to CASRRTGTEAFF.

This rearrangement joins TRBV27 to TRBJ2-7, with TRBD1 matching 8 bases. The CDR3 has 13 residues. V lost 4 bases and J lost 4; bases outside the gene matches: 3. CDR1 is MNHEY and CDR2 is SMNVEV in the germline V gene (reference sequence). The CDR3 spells CASSWDRKYEQYF. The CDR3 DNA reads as TGTGCCAGCAGTTGGGACAGGAAATACGAGCAGTACTTC.

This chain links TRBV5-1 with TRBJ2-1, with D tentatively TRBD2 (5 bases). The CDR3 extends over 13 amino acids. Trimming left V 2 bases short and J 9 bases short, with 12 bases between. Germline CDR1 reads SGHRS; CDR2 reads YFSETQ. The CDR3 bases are TGCGCCAGCAGCTTAGGTTGGGCGGGTGAGCAGTTCTTC. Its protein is CASSLGWAGEQFF.